This note documents a single TCR beta chain sequence. The antigen is not known. Assay: immunoSEQ multiplex PCR; the TCRdb copy retains only in-frame clones and omits some. Here the sample spans 13,000 or so clones, around 70% being singletons. CDR3 length: 15 residues. Germline V gene data show CDR1 as MNHNS and CDR2 as SASEGT. V dropped 7 bases and J dropped 1; count of bases not matched to a gene: 5. These data come from a study of CD4+ T cells in melanoma. Study results and limitations: Reportedly, melanoma neoantigen-specific CD4+ T cells showed varied differentiation states. CD8+ T cell, macrophage and B cell function reportedly correlated with neoantigen-specific CD4+ T cells.

Sequencing input: cells from a culture (not recorded whether cultured in vitro). The TCR comes from a human donor with melanoma. The chain employs TRBV6-1 and TRBJ2-2, with 8 bases identical to TRBD1. The CDR3 reads CASTSGTGNTGELFF. The CDR3 coding sequence is TGTGCCAGCACTTCAGGGACAGGGAACACCGGGGAGCTGTTTTTT.